The 8 T cell receptor beta chains given below trace back to one sample, sequenced in a study of cytomegalovirus exposure and HLA in healthy donors. TCRdb's copy holds only in-frame clones and misses some; the assay was immunoSEQ multiplex PCR. This sample carries almost 75,000 clones, around four fifths of them seen once, and the ten largest clones take 3%. Specimen: PBMCs. These receptor sequences come from a man in his thirties or forties in good health and CMV-seronegative.

The CDR3 coding sequence is TGTGCCAGCAGACGGACTAGCGGGACGCCCGAACATTACAATGAGCAGTTCTTC. The encoded protein is CASRRTSGTPEHYNEQFF. This sequence joins TRBV7-2 and TRBJ2-1, with TRBD2 identical over 12 bases. This CDR3 has 18 amino acids. CDR1 SGHTA and CDR2 FQGNSA come from the germline V gene. J lost 4 bases, V lost 6 bases, and 13 bases had no gene match. The full variable domain, in which reference TRBV7-2 and TRBJ2-1 provide the parts outside the CDR3, is GAGVSQSPSNKVTEKGKDVELRCDPISGHTALYWYRQSLGQGLEFLIYFQGNSAPDKSGLPSDRFSAERTGGSVSTLTIQRTQQEDSAVYLCASRRTSGTPEHYNEQFFGPGTRLTVL.

In this sample, this clone turned up a few times. The chain's CDR3 is CASSPPGGEQYF. CDR3 sequence (DNA): TGTGCCAGCAGTCCCCCAGGAGGCGAGCAGTACTTC. The genes are TRBV27 and TRBJ2-7, with a possible D match to TRBD2 (5 bases). This CDR3 spans 12 amino acids. V lost 5 bases, J lost 6 bases, and 11 bases lay in between. Per germline, CDR1 MNHEY and CDR2 SMNVEV (reference sequence).

The chain has TRBV30 and TRBJ1-2; D gene unclear. Trimming removed 2 bases from V and 3 bases from J, with 7 bases in between. This CDR3 contains 12 residues. The germline V gene encodes CDR1 GTSNPN and CDR2 SVGIG (reference sequence). CDR3 sequence reads: CAWSPSDYGYTF. The CDR3 DNA sequence: TGTGCCTGGAGTCCCTCGGACTATGGCTACACCTTC.

The rearrangement joins TRBV6-1 to TRBJ1-4; a possible D gene is TRBD1 (6 bases). Germline V gene sequence: CDR1 MNHNS, CDR2 SASEGT. With 6 bases removed from V and 0 bases from J, the gap between germline ends came to 8 bases. The CDR3 covers 14 residues. The CDR3 bases are TGTGCCAGCAGCGCAGGGGCAACTAATGAAAAACTGTTTTTT. Protein product: CASSAGATNEKLFF.

This chain uses TRBV11-3 with TRBJ2-1; 10 positions agree with TRBD2. The V gene end was trimmed by 5 bases and the J gene end by 6 bases; junction bases not matched to a gene: 7. CDR1 and CDR2 (germline): SGHNT, YENEEA. This CDR3 region has 15 residues. Written as DNA, the CDR3 is TGTGCCAGCAGCAAACCTAGCGGGAGAAGCAATGAGCAGTTCTTC. Translating it yields CASSKPSGRSNEQFF.

This chain connects TRBV6-1 to TRBJ2-2; D gene ambiguous. The CDR3 consists of 13 residues. The germline CDR1 and CDR2 sequences are MNHNS and SASEGT. Trimming removed 4 bases at V and 7 bases at J, with 10 bases between. DNA of the CDR3: TGTGCCAGCAGTGTTAGTCTCAACGGGGAGCTGTTTTTT. This codes for CASSVSLNGELFF.

The CDR3 region is CASSARLGGETQYF. The CDR3 DNA reads as TGTGCCAGCAGCGCTAGACTAGGAGGGGAGACCCAGTACTTC. The chain carries TRBV7-9 and TRBJ2-5, with D perhaps matching TRBD2 (6 bases). This CDR3 is built from 14 residues. With 5 bases removed from V and 5 bases from J, the gap between germline ends came to 15 bases. CDR1 is SEHNR and CDR2 is FQNEAQ in the germline V gene (reference sequence).

This chain links TRBV10-2 with TRBJ1-5; D possibly corresponds to TRBD1 (5 bases). Germline lookup yields CDR1 WSHSY and CDR2 SAAADI. Trimming removed 10 bases from V and 0 bases from J, with 10 bases in between. CDR3 length equals 13 residues. In DNA form, the CDR3 reads TGCGCCACCTCAACAGGTAGCAATCAGCCCCAGCATTTT. This encodes CATSTGSNQPQHF.